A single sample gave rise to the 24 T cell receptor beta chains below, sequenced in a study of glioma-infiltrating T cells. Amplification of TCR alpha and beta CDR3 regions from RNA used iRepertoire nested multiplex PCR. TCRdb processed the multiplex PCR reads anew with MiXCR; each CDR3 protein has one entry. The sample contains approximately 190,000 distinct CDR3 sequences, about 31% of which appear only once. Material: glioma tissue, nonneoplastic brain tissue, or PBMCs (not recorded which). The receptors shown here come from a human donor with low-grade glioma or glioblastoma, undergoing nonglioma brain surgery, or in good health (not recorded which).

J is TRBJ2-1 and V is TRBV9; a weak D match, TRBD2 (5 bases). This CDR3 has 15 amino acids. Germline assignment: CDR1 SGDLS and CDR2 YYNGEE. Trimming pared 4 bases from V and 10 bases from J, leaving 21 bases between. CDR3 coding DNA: TGTGCCAGCAGCCAGGAGGCAAACTTTCGGACCGAGCAGTTCTTC. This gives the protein CASSQEANFRTEQFF.

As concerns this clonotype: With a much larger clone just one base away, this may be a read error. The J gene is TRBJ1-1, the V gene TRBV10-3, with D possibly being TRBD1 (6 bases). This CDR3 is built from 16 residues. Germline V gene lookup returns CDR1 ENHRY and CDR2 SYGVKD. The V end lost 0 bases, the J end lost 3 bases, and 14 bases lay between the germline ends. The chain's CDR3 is CAISESAGDLYTEAFF. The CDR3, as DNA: TGTGCCATCAGTGAGTCGGCAGGGGACCTGTACACTGAAGCTTTCTTT.

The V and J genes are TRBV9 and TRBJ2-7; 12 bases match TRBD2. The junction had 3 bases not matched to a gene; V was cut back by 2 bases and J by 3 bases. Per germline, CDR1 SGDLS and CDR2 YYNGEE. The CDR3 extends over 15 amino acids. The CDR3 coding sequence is TGTGCCAGCAGCGTCCCTAGCGGGAGGGTCTACGAGCAGTACTTC. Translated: CASSVPSGRVYEQYF.

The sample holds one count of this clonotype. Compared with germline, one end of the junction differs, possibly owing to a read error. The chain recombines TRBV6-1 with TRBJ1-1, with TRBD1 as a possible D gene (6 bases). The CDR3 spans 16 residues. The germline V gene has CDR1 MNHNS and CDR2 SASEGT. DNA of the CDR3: TGTGCCAGCAGTGAAGAGTGGGGGAAGCGGGACACTGAAGATTTCTTT. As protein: CASSEEWGKRDTEDFF.

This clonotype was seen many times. CDR3 DNA: TGTGCCAGCAGCTTAGAGCGGGACGGTACGCAGTATTTT. Its protein is CASSLERDGTQYF. The rearrangement links TRBV7-2 to TRBJ2-3, with 7 nucleotides matching TRBD2. The CDR3 runs to 13 residues. V trimming: 1 base; J trimming: 8 bases; junction bases outside the gene matches: 3. Germline-derived CDR1 and CDR2 are SGHTA and FQGNSA.

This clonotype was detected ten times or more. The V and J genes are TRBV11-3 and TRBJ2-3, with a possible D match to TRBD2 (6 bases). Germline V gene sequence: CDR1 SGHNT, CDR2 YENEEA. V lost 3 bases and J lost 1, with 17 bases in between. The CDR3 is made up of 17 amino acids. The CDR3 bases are TGTGCCAGCAGCTTGGGTTCTGCGGGAAGCGGCACAGATACGCAGTATTTT. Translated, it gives CASSLGSAGSGTDTQYF.

Written as DNA, the CDR3 is TGTGCCAGCAGAAGGACTAGCGGAATCTCCTACGAGCAGTACTTC. Residues: CASRRTSGISYEQYF. The rearrangement links TRBV28 to TRBJ2-7; 10 bases fit TRBD2. The germline V gene encodes CDR1 MDHEN and CDR2 SYDVKM. The J segment lost 0 bases and the V segment lost 6 bases, leaving 5 bases of the junction unmatched. The CDR3 is made up of 15 amino acids.

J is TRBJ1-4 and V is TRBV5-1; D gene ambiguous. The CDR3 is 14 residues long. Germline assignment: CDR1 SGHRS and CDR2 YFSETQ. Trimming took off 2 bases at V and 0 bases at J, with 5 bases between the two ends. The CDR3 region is CASSLTATNEKLFF. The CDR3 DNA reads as TGCGCCAGCAGCTTAACAGCAACTAATGAAAAACTGTTTTTT.

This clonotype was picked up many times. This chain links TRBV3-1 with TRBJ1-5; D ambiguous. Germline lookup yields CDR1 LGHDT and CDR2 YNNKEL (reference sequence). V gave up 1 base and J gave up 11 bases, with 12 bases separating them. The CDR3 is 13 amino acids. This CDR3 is CASSQGLIGSQHF. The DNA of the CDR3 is TGTGCCAGCAGCCAAGGTCTAATTGGGTCCCAGCATTTT.

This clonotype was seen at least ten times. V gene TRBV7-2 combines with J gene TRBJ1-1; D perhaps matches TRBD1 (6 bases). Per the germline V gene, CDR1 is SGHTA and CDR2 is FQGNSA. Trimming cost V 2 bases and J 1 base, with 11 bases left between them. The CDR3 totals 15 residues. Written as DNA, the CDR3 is TGTGCCAGCAGCTTACAGGGGTGGGGGAACACTGAAGCTTTCTTT. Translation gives CASSLQGWGNTEAFF.

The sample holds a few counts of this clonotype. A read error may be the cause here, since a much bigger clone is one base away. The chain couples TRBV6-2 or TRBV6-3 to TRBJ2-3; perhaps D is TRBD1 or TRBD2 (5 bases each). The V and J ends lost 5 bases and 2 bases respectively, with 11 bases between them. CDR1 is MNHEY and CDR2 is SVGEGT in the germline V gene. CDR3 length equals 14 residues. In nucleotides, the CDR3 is TGTGCCAGCAGTCGGGGCTACATCACAGATACGCAGTATTTT. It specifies CASSRGYITDTQYF.

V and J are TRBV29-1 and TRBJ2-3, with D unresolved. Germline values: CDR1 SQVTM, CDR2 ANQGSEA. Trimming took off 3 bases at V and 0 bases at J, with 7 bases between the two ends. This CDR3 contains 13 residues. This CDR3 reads CSVDSLSTDTQYF. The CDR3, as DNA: TGCAGCGTTGACAGTCTTAGCACAGATACGCAGTATTTT.

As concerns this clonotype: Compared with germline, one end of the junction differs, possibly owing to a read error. The CDR3 nucleotides are TGCAGCGTTGAGGTGGGCGAGAACCAAGAGACCCGGTACTTC. Translated, it gives CSVEVGENQETRYF. This rearrangement joins TRBV29-1 to TRBJ2-5, with unresolved D. Germline lookup yields CDR1 SQVTM and CDR2 ANQGSEA. The CDR3 is 14 amino acids.

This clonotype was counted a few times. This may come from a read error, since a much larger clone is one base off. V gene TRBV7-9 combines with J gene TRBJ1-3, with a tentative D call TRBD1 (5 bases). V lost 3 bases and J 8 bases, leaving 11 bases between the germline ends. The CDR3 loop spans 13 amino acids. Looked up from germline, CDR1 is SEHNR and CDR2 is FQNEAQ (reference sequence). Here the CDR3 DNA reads TGTGCCAGCAGCTTGGAGGGGCAGGACACCATATATTTT. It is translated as CASSLEGQDTIYF. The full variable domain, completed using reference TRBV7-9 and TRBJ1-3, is DTGVSQNPRHKITKRGQNVTFRCDPISEHNRLYWYRQTLGQGPEFLTYFQNEAQLEKSRLLSDRFSAERPKGSFSTLEIQRTEQGDSAMYLCASSLEGQDTIYFGEGSWLTVV.

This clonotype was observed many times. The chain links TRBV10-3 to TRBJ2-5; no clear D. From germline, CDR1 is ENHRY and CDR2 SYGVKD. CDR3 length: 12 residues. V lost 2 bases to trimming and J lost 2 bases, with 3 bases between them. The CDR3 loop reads CAISEPQETQYF. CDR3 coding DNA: TGTGCCATCAGTGAGCCACAAGAGACCCAGTACTTC.

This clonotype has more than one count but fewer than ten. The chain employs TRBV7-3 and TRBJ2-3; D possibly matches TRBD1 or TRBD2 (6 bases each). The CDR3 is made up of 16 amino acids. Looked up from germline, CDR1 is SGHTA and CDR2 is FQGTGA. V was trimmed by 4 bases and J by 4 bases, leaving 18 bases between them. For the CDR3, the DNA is TGTGCCAGCAGCTCCACAGGGACTGGCCCCGCAGATACGCAGTATTTT. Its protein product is CASSSTGTGPADTQYF.

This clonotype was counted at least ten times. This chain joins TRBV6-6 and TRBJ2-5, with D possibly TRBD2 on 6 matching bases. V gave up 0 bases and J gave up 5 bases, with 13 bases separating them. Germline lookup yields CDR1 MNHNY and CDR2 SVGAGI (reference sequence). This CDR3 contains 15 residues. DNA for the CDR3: TGTGCCAGCAGTTACTCTGCGGGGCTCGGGGAGACCCAGTACTTC. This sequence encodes CASSYSAGLGETQYF.

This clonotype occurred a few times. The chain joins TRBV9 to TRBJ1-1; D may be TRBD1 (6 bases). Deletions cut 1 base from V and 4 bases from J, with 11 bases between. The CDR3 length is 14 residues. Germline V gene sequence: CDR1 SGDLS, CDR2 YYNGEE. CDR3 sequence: CASSVLRGSTEAFF. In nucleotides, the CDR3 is TGTGCCAGCAGCGTATTAAGGGGGTCCACTGAAGCTTTCTTT. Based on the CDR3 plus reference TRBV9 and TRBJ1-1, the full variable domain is DSGVTQTPKHLITATGQRVTLRCSPRSGDLSVYWYQQSLDQGLQFLIQYYNGEERAKGNILERFSAQQFPDLHSELNLSSLELGDSALYFCASSVLRGSTEAFFGQGTRLTVV.

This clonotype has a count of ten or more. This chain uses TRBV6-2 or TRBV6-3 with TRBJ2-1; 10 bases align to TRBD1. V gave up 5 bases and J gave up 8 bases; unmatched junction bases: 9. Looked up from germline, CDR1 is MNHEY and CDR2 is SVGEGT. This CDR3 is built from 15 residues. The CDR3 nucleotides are TGTGCCAGCAGTCACGCCGGGACAGGGGTCCATGAGCAGTTCTTC. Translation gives CASSHAGTGVHEQFF.

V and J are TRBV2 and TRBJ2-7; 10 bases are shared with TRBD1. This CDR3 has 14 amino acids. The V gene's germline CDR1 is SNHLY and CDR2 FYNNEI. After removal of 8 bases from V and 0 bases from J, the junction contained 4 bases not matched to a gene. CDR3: CASQRTGGSYEQYF. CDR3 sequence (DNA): TGTGCCAGCCAGAGGACAGGGGGCTCCTACGAGCAGTACTTC.

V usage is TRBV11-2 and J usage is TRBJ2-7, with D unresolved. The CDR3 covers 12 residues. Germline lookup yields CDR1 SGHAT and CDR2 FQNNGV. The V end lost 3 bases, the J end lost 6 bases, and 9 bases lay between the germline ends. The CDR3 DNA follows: TGTGCCAGCAGCTTGAGCTGGGCCGAGCAGTACTTC. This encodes CASSLSWAEQYF.

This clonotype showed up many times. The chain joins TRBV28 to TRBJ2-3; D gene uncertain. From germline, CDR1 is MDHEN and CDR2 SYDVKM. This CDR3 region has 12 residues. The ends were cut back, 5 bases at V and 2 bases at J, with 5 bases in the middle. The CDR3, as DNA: TGTGCCAGCAGTCCTCCCACAGATACGCAGTATTTT. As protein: CASSPPTDTQYF. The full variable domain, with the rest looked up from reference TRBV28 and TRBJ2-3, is DVKVTQSSRYLVKRTGEKVFLECVQDMDHENMFWYRQDPGLGLRLIYFSYDVKMKEKGDIPEGYSVSREKKERFSLILESASTNQTSMYLCASSPPTDTQYFGPGTRLTVL.

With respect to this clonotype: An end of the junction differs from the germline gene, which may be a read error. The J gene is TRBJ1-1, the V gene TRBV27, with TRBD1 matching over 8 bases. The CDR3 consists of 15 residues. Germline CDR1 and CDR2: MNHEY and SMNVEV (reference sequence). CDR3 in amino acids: CASNEPGQVLPEACF. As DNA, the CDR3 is TGTGCCAGCAACGAACCGGGACAGGTTCTCCCTGAAGCTTGCTTT.

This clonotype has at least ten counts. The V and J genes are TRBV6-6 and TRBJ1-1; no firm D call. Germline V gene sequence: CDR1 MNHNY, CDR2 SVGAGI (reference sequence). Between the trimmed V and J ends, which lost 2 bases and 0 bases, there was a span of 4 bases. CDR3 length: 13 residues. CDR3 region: CASSYDVNTEAFF. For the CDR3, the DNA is TGTGCCAGCAGTTACGACGTGAACACTGAAGCTTTCTTT.